This T cell receptor (beta chain) comes out of a study of blood T cells in healthy people across ages. Study-wide results and limits: Fewer expanded clones and more diversity marked long-lived versus aged donors. PBMCs that were unsorted prevented a conclusive naive versus antigen-experienced comparison.

A sample-barcoded 5' primer and a J-beta primer mix were used in a second PCR of roughly 6 to 11 cycles. The authors tagged each cDNA molecule using a template-switch adaptor with 12 random nucleotides. Each CDR3 protein gets one entry after TCRdb re-called the 5' RACE reads with MiXCR. The table has 750,000 to 950,000 distinct CDR3 sequences, around a quarter seen once. With regard to this clonotype: Its antigen remains unidentified.

This CDR3 comprises 14 residues. V was cut by 5 bases and J by 3 bases, with 11 bases left in between. These data also featured in a second study, about T cells of mothers and their children. That paper states: All RNA that had been extracted was used for cDNA synthesis at approximately 1.4 ug per 15 ul.

The chain recombines TRBV12-3 or TRBV12-4 with TRBJ1-5, with D possibly matching TRBD1 (5 bases). Sequences were obtained from blood. The receptor's source is a boy younger than 18 in good health. The CDR3 DNA reads as TGTGCCAGCAGTGCCCAGGGATCCAATCAGCCCCAGCATTTT. Translation: CASSAQGSNQPQHF.